This TCR beta chain was captured by sequencing in a study of blood T cell repertoires in COVID-19. On the study more broadly: Sources were T cells, B-cell-depleted T cells, or PBMCs; the material itself was cDNA or gDNA.

Authors' analysis steps: The assay estimated nucleated cells by amplifying reference gene primers. Using immunoSEQ multiplex PCR, the repertoire was profiled, and TCRdb retains in-frame clones only, with some absent. V and J calls plus clone size are reproduced from that table; the DNA served to infer D and trimming. This table holds 100,000 to 150,000 clones, roughly 90% found once. In germline, CDR1 is MRHNA, CDR2 SNTAGT. V gave up 4 bases and J gave up 10 bases; unmatched junction bases: 15. CDR3 length: 16 residues. While infection was still active, Seattle patients were enrolled and then followed longitudinally.

The clonotype comes from a man aged 50-59 years with COVID-19, enrolled during active disease. The V gene is TRBV6-4, the J gene TRBJ2-1, with 8 nucleotides matching TRBD2. The specimen sequenced was peripheral blood. CDR3 protein: CASSAFSGVTTGEQFF. CDR3 bases: TGTGCCAGCAGTGCTTTTAGCGGGGTCACTACGGGAGAGCAGTTCTTC.